This TCR beta chain was recovered during a study of cytomegalovirus exposure and HLA in healthy donors. To note about this clone: What it recognizes is unknown.

Use of 60 Vbeta and 13 Jbeta primers characterized the PCR. Profiled with immunoSEQ multiplex PCR; TCRdb holds only in-frame clones, not every one. Reported are some 48,000 clones; the ten largest clones contain 26%. General observations from the study: Researchers catalogued around 150 TCR beta chains as cytomegalovirus-associated. A previous analysis found most TCR beta V segments productive roughly 87% or roughly 30% of the time.

CDR3 length: 14 residues. The chain joins TRBV7-5 to TRBJ2-7; TRBD1, the D gene given by the table, was not confirmed from the DNA. TRBV7-5 is given as a pseudogene. This sequence was found in a man aged 40-49 years in good health and CMV-seropositive. Sequencing used PBMCs. The CDR3: CARSSRDSRYEQYF. In DNA, the CDR3 is TGTGCCAGAAGCTCTCGGGACAGTCGCTACGAGCAGTACTTC.